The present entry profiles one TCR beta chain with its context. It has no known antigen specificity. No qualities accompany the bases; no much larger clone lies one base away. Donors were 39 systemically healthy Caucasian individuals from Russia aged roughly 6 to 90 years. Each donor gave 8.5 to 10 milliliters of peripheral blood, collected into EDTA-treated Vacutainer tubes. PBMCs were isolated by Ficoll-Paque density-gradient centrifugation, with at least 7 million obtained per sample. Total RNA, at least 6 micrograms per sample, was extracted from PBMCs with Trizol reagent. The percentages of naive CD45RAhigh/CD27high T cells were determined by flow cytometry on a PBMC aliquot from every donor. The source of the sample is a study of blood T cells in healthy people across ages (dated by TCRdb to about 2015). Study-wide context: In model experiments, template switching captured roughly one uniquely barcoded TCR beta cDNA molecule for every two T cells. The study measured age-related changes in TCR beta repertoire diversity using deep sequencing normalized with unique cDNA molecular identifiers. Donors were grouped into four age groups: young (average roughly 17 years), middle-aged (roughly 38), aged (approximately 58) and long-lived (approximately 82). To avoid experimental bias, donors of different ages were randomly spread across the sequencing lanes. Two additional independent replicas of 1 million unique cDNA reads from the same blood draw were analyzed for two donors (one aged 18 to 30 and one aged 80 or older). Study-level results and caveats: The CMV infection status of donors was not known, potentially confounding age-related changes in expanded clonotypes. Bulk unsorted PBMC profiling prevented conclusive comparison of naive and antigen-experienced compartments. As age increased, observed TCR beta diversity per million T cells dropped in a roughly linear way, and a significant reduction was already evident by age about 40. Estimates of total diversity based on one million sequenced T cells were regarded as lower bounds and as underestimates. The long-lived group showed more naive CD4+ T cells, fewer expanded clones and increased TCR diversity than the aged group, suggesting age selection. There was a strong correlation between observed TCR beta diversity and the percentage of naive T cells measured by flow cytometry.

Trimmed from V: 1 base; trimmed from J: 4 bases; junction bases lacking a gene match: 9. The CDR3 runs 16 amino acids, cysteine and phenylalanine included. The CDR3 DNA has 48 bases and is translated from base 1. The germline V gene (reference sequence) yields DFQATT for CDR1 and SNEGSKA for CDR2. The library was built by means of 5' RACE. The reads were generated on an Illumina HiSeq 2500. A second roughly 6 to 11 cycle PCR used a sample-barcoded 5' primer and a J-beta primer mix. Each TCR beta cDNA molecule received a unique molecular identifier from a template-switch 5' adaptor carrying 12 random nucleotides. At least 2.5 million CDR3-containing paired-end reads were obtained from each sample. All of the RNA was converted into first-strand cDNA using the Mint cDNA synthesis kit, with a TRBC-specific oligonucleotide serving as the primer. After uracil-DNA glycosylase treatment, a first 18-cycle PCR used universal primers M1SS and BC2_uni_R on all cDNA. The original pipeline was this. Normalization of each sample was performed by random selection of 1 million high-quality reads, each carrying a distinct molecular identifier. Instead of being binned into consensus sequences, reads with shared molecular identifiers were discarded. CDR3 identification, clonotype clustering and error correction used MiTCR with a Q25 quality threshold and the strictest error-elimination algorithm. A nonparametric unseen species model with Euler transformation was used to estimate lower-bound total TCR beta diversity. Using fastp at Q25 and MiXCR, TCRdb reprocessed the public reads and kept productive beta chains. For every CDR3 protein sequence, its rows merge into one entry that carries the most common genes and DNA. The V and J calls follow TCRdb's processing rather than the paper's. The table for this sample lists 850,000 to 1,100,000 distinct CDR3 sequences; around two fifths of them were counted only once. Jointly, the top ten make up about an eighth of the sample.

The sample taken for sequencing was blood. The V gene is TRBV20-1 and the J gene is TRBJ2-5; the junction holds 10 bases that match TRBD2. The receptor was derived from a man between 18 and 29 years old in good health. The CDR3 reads CSARAFSGGATETQYF. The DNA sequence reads TGCAGTGCTAGAGCCTTCAGCGGGGGGGCAACAGAGACCCAGTACTTC.